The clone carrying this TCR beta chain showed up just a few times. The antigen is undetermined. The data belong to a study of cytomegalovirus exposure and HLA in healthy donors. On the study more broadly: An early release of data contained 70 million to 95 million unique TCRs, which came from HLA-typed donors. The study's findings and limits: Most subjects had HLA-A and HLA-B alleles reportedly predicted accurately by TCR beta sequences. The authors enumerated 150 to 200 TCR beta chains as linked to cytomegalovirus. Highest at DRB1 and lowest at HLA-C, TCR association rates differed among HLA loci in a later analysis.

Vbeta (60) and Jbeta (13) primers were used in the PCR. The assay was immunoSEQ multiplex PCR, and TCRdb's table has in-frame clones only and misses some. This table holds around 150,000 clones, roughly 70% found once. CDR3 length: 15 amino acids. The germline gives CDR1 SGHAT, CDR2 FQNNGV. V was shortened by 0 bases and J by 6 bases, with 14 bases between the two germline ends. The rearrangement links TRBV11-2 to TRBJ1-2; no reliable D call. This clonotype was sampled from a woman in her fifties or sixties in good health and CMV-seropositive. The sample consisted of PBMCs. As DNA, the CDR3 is TGTGCCAGCAGCTTAGATCTCCGAGGATTCGATGGCTACACCTTC. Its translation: CASSLDLRGFDGYTF.